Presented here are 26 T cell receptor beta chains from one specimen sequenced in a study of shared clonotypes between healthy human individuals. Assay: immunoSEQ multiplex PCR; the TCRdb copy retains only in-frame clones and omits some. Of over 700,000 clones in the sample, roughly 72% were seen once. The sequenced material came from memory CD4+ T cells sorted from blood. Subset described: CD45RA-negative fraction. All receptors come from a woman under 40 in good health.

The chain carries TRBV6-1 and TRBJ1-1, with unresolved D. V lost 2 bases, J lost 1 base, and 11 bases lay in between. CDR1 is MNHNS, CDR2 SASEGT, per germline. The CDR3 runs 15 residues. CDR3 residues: CASSETQLWNTEAFF. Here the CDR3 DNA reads TGTGCCAGCAGTGAAACCCAGTTGTGGAACACTGAAGCTTTCTTT.

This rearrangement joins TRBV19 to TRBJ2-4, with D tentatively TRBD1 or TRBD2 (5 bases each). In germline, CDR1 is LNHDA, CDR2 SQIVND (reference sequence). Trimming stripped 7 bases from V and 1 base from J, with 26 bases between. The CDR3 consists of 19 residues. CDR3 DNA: TGTGCCAGTACCCTGGGACCGTTGAGGGGAAAGTTGGCCAAAAACATTCAGTACTTC. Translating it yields CASTLGPLRGKLAKNIQYF. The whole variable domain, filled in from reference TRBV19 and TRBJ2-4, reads DGGITQSPKYLFRKEGQNVTLSCEQNLNHDAMYWYRQDPGQGLRLIYYSQIVNDFQKGDIAEGYSVSREKKESFPLTVTSAQKNPTAFYLCASTLGPLRGKLAKNIQYFGAGTRLSVL.

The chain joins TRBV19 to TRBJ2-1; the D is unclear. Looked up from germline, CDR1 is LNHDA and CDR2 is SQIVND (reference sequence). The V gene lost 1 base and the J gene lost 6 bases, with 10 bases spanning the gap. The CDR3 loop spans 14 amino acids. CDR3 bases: TGTGCCAGTAGTATAGGAGGAGACACCAATGAGCAGTTCTTC. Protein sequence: CASSIGGDTNEQFF.

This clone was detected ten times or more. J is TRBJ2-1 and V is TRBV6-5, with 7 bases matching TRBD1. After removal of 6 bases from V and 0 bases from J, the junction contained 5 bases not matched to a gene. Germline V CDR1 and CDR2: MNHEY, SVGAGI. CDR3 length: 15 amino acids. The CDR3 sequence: CASSGQASSYNEQFF. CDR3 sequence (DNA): TGTGCCAGCAGCGGACAGGCGAGCTCCTACAATGAGCAGTTCTTC.

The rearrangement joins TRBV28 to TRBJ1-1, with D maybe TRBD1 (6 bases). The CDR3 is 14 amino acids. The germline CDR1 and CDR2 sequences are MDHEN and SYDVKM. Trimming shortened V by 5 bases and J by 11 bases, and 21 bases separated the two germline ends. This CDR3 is CASSQPGGRRGAFF. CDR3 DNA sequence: TGTGCCAGCAGTCAGCCCGGGGGCAGACGGGGGGCTTTCTTT.

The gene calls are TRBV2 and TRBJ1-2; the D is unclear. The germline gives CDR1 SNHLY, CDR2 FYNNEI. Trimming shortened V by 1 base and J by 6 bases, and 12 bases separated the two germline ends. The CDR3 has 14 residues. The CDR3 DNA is TGTGCCAGCAGTGAAGTCGATGGGGTAAATGGCTACACCTTC. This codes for CASSEVDGVNGYTF. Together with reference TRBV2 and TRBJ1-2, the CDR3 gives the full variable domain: EPEVTQTPSHQVTQMGQEVILRCVPISNHLYFYWYRQILGQKVEFLVSFYNNEISEKSEIFDDQFSVERPDGSNFTLKIRSTKLEDSAMYFCASSEVDGVNGYTFGSGTRLTVV.

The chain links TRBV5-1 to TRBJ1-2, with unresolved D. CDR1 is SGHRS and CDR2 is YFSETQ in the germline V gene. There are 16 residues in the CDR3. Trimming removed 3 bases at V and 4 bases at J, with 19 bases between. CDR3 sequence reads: CASSSTTQMGGYGYTF. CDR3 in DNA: TGCGCCAGCAGCTCGACGACTCAAATGGGAGGCTATGGCTACACCTTC. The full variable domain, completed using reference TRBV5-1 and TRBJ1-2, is KAGVTQTPRYLIKTRGQQVTLSCSPISGHRSVSWYQQTPGQGLQFLFEYFSETQRNKGNFPGRFSGRQFSNSRSEMNVSTLELGDSALYLCASSSTTQMGGYGYTFGSGTRLTVV.

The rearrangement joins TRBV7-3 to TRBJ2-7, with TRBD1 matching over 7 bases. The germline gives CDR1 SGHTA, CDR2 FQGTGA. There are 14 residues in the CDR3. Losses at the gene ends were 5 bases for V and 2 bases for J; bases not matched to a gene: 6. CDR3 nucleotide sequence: TGTGCCAGCAGCACCATAGACAGGGCCTACGAGCAGTACTTC. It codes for CASSTIDRAYEQYF.

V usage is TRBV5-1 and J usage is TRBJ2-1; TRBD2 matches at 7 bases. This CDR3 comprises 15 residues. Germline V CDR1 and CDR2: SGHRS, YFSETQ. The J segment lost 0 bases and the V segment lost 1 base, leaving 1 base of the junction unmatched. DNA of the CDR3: TGCGCCAGCAGCTTGAGCGGGGCCTCCTACAATGAGCAGTTCTTC. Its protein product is CASSLSGASYNEQFF.

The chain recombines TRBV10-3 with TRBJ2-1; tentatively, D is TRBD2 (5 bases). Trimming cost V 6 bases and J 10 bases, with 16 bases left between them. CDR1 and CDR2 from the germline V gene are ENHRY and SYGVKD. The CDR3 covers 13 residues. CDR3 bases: TGTGCCATCAGCTCGGTCTCCTCGGGGGAGCAGTTCTTC. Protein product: CAISSVSSGEQFF.

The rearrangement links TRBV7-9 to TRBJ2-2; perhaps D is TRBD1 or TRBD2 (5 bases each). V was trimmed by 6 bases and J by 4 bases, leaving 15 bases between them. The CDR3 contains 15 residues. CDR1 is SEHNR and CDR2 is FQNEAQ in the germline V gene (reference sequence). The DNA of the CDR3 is TGTGCCAGCAGGCCCGGGACGGTTATCACCGGGGAGCTGTTTTTT. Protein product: CASRPGTVITGELFF.

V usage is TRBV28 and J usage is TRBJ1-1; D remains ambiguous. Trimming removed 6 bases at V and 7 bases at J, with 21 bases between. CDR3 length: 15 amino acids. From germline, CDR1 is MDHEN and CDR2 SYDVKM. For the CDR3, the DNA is TGTGCCAGCAGACAAGCCCTTCGGGGTCGCCATGAAGCTTTCTTT. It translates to CASRQALRGRHEAFF. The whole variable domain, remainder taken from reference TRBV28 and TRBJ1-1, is DVKVTQSSRYLVKRTGEKVFLECVQDMDHENMFWYRQDPGLGLRLIYFSYDVKMKEKGDIPEGYSVSREKKERFSLILESASTNQTSMYLCASRQALRGRHEAFFGQGTRLTVV.

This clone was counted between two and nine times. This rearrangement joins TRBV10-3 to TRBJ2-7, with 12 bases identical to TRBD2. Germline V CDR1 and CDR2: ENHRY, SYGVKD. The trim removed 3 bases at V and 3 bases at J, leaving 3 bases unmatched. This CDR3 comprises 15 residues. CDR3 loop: CAISERLAGVYEQYF. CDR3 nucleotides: TGTGCCATCAGTGAAAGACTAGCGGGAGTCTACGAGCAGTACTTC.

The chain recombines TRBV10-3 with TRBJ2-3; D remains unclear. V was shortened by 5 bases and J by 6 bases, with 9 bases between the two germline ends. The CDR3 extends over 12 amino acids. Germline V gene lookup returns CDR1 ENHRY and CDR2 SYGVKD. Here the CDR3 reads CAISKDGDTQYF. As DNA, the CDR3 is TGTGCCATCAGTAAGGATGGCGATACGCAGTATTTT.

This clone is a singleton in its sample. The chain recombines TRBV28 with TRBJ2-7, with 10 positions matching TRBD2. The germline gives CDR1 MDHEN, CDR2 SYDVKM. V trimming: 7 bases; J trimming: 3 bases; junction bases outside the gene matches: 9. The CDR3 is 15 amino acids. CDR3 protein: CASIPHPSGSYEQYF. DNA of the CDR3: TGTGCCAGCATCCCTCACCCTAGCGGGAGCTACGAGCAGTACTTC.

In DNA form, the CDR3 reads TGTGCCAGTAGGCAGGGGTCGGAAGATACGCAGTATTTT. The encoded protein is CASRQGSEDTQYF. V gene TRBV19 combines with J gene TRBJ2-3, with D tentatively TRBD1 (6 bases). Trimming took 6 bases from V and 5 from J, leaving 12 bases between them. This CDR3 has 13 residues. In germline, CDR1 is LNHDA, CDR2 SQIVND (reference sequence).

This CDR3 is CASSEIQGSAKNIQYF. The CDR3 DNA follows: TGTGCCAGCAGTGAGATTCAGGGTTCGGCCAAAAACATTCAGTACTTC. The genes are TRBV2 and TRBJ2-4; D is perhaps TRBD1 (5 bases). The CDR3 has 16 amino acids. V lost 3 bases to trimming and J lost 1 base, with 13 bases between them. Germline V gives CDR1 SNHLY, CDR2 FYNNEI. Full variable domain (outside the CDR3, taken from reference TRBV2 and TRBJ2-4): EPEVTQTPSHQVTQMGQEVILRCVPISNHLYFYWYRQILGQKVEFLVSFYNNEISEKSEIFDDQFSVERPDGSNFTLKIRSTKLEDSAMYFCASSEIQGSAKNIQYFGAGTRLSVL.

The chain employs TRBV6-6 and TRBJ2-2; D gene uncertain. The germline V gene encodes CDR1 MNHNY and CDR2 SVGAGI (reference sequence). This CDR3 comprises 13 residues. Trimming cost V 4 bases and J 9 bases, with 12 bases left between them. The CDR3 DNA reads TGTGCCAGCAGTTCCGGCCCAGCCCGGGAGCTGTTTTTT. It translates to CASSSGPARELFF.

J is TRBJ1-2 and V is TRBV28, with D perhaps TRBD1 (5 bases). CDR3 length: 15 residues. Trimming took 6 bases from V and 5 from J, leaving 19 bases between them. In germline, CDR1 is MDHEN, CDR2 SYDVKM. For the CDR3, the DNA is TGTGCCAGCAGCCCGCTAGATCGACCAGGGTATGGCTACACCTTC. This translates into CASSPLDRPGYGYTF.

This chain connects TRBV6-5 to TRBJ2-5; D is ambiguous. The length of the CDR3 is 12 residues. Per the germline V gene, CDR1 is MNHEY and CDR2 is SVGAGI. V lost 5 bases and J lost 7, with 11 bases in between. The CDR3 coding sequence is TGTGCCAGCAGTAAATCCCACGGGACCCAGTACTTC. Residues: CASSKSHGTQYF.

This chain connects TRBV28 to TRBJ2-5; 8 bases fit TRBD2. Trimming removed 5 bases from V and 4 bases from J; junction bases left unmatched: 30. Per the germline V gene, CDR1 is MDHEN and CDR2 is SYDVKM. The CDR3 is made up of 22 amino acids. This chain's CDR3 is CASSPLGTTSGGIGGSGETQYF. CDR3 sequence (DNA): TGTGCCAGCAGTCCCCTCGGGACTACCAGCGGGGGTATTGGGGGCTCGGGAGAGACCCAGTACTTC.

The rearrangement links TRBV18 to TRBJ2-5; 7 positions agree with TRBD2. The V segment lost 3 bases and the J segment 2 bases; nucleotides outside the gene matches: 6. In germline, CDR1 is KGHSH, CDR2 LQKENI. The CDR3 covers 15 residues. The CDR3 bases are TGTGCCAGCTCACCGATGGGGACTATACAAGAGACCCAGTACTTC. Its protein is CASSPMGTIQETQYF.

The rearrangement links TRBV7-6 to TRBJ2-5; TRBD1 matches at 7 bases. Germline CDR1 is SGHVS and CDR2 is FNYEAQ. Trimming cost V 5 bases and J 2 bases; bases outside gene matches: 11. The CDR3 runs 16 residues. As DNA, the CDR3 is TGTGCCAGCAGCACTTGGACAGGCCGTAAACAAGAGACCCAGTACTTC. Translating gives CASSTWTGRKQETQYF.

CDR3 in amino acids: CRRGGNQPQHF. CDR3 nucleotides: TGCAGGAGAGGAGGCAATCAGCCCCAGCATTTT. The chain recombines TRBV20-1 with TRBJ1-5; no clear D gene. Germline values: CDR1 DFQATT, CDR2 SNEGSKA (reference sequence). This CDR3 has 11 residues.

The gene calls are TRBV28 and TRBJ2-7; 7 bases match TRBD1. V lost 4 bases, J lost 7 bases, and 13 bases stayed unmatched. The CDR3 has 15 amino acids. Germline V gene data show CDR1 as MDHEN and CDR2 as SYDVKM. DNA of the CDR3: TGTGCCAGCAGTTACCCCAGCGAGGGGGCTAGAGAGCAGTACTTC. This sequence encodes CASSYPSEGAREQYF.

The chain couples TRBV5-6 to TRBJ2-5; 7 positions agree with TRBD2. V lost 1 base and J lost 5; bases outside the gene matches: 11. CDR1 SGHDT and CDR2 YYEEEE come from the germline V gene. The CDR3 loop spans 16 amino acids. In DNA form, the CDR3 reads TGTGCCAGCAGCTTGAGTCGAGGGAGGGTGGTGGAGACCCAGTACTTC. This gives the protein CASSLSRGRVVETQYF.